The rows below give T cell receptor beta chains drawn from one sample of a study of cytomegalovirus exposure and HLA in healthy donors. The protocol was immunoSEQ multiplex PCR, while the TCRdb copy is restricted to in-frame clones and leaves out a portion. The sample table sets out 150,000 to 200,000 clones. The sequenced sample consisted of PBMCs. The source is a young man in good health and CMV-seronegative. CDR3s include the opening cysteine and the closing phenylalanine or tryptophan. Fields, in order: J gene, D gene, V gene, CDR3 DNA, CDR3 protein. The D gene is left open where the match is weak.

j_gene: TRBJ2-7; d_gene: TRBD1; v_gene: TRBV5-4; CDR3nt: TGTGCCAGCAGCTTTAGACAGGGGGCAAGGTACGAGCAGTACTTC; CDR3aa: CASSFRQGARYEQYF
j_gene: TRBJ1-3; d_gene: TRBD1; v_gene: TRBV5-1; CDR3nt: TGCGCCAGCAGCACGACCCTTACGGACAGGGGGAGAGGAAACACCATATATTTT; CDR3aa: CASSTTLTDRGRGNTIYF
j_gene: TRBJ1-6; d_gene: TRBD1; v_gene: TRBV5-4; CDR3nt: TGTGCCAGCAGCCCCCAGGGGGCTTCACTCTCACCCCTCCACTTT; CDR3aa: CASSPQGASLSPLHF
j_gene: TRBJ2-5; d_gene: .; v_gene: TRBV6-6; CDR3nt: TGTGCCAGCAGTTACTCCGGCCAAGAGACCCAGTACTTC; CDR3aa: CASSYSGQETQYF
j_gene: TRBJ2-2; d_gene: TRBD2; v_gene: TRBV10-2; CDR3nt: TGCGCCAGCAAGCTAGCGGGAGGGCCGGGCGGGGAGCTGTTTTTT; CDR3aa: CASKLAGGPGGELFF
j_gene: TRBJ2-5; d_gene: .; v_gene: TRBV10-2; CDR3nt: TGCGCCAGCAGTGTAAAGGGGCAAGAGACCCAGTACTTC; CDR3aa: CASSVKGQETQYF
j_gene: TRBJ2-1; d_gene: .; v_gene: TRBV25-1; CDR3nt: TGTGCCAGCAGTGAAACGACAGTCACTGGGAATCACAATGAGCAGTTCTTC; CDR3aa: CASSETTVTGNHNEQFF
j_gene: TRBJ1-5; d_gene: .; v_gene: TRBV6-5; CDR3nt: TGTGCCAGCAGTATAACAGAGAATCAGCCCCAGCATTTT; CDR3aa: CASSITENQPQHF
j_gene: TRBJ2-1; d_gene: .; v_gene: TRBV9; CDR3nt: TGTGCCAGCAGCGTAGGTGGCCAGGGGGGCTACAATGAGCAGTTCTTC; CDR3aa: CASSVGGQGGYNEQFF
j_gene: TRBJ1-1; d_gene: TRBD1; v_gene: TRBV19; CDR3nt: TGTGCCAGCGGACAGGAGACGAGCACTGAAGCTTTCTTT; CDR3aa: CASGQETSTEAFF
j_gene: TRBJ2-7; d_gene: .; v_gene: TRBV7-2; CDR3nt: TGTGCCAGCAGCTTAGCCCTTTCCATGTACGAGCAGTACTTC; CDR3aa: CASSLALSMYEQYF
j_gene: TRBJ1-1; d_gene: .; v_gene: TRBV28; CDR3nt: TGTGCCAGCAGTTCCCTCTCCGGGTTCCGCACTGAAGCTTTCTTT; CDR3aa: CASSSLSGFRTEAFF
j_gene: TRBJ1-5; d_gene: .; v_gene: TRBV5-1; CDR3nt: TGCGCCAGCAGCGAAGGGACTTCATATAGCAATCAGCCCCAGCATTTT; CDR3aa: CASSEGTSYSNQPQHF
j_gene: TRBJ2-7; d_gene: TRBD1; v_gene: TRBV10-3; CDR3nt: TGTGCCATCAGCGTAGGACAGGCAGCGAACTACGAGCAGTACTTC; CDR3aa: CAISVGQAANYEQYF
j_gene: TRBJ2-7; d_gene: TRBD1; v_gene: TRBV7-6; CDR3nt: TGTGCCAGCAGCTCCCGGGACAGGGACGAGCAGTACTTC; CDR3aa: CASSSRDRDEQYF
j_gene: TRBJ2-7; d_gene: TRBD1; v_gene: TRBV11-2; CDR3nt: TGTGCCAGCAGCTTGGGACAGGGGGCCTACGAGCAGTACTTC; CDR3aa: CASSLGQGAYEQYF